One and the same sample provided the 25 T cell receptor beta chains below, sequenced in a study of T cell clonotyping in hematopoietic cell transplantation. Sequencing was performed with immunoSEQ multiplex PCR; in TCRdb, only in-frame clones are kept and a portion is missing. The sample includes tens of thousands of clones, around 96% seen only once; the top ten take roughly 1.7%. The time point was: recipient sample about 28 days before transplant, after cytoreduction. This specimen consisted of peripheral blood mononuclear cells, obtained before stem cell transplant. These receptors all stem from a woman aged 45-65 years with acute myeloid leukemia. Some clones in this sample may be carry-over from other donors' samples.

The chain is built from TRBV25-1 and TRBJ2-1; no definite D call. Trimming left V 5 bases short and J 10 bases short, with 9 bases between. This CDR3 region has 11 residues. Germline lookup yields CDR1 MGHDK and CDR2 SYGVNS. The CDR3 sequence: CASSRGREQFF. The CDR3 DNA reads TGTGCCAGCAGTAGAGGACGAGAGCAGTTCTTC.

This sequence joins TRBV6-5 and TRBJ2-7; D call uncertain. This CDR3 has 12 residues. The V gene lost 6 bases and the J gene lost 1 base, with 7 bases spanning the gap. Germline V gene data show CDR1 as MNHEY and CDR2 as SVGAGI. The CDR3 loop is CASRTPSYEQYF. CDR3 in DNA: TGTGCCAGCAGGACTCCGTCCTACGAGCAGTACTTC.

The CDR3 region is CASSLNLAGVGTGELFF. The DNA for the CDR3 is TGTGCCAGCAGCTTAAATTTAGCGGGAGTTGGCACCGGGGAGCTGTTTTTT. The chain employs TRBV11-2 and TRBJ2-2; TRBD2 agrees at 9 bases. Germline lookup yields CDR1 SGHAT and CDR2 FQNNGV. The V gene end was trimmed by 2 bases and the J gene end by 4 bases; junction bases not matched to a gene: 8. The CDR3 consists of 17 residues.

V gene TRBV19 combines with J gene TRBJ1-2; D perhaps matches TRBD1 (6 bases). The germline V and J ends were trimmed by 5 bases and 3 bases, with 13 bases remaining between them. This CDR3 spans 14 amino acids. Germline lookup yields CDR1 LNHDA and CDR2 SQIVND (reference sequence). CDR3 sequence: CASSSDSVHYGYTF. CDR3 DNA sequence: TGTGCCAGTAGTTCGGACAGCGTGCACTATGGCTACACCTTC.

The chain has TRBV30 and TRBJ1-2, with D unclear. CDR3 length equals 14 residues. Germline CDR1 and CDR2: GTSNPN and SVGIG (reference sequence). The V end lost 1 base, the J end lost 4 bases, and 13 bases lay between the germline ends. This CDR3 reads CAWSEMLSSYGYTF. The CDR3 DNA follows: TGTGCCTGGAGTGAGATGTTATCCTCCTATGGCTACACCTTC.

The V and J genes are TRBV2 and TRBJ1-1; TRBD1 agrees at 9 bases. Germline CDR1 and CDR2: SNHLY and FYNNEI. The CDR3 totals 13 residues. V was pared by 8 bases and J by 4 bases, with 5 bases of the junction left unmatched. The CDR3 nucleotides read TGTGCCAGCCGGGGACAGGGACTCACTGAAGCTTTCTTT. It encodes CASRGQGLTEAFF.

The chain is built from TRBV28 and TRBJ1-2; possible D gene TRBD1, 6 bases. The CDR3 has 14 amino acids. Trimming took off 6 bases at V and 4 bases at J, with 15 bases between the two ends. The germline gives CDR1 MDHEN, CDR2 SYDVKM. CDR3 region: CASSTTTGLYGYTF. DNA for the CDR3: TGTGCCAGCAGCACAACTACAGGGCTCTATGGCTACACCTTC.

This rearrangement joins TRBV25-1 to TRBJ2-3, with D perhaps TRBD2 (6 bases). The CDR3 covers 16 residues. V lost 0 bases to trimming and J lost 2 bases, with 12 bases between them. Germline V lookup: CDR1 MGHDK, CDR2 SYGVNS. CDR3 coding DNA: TGTGCCAGCAGTGAATATAAGGGGACTCCCACAGATACGCAGTATTTT. Protein: CASSEYKGTPTDTQYF.

In this sample, this clone turned up once. The chain uses TRBV18 and TRBJ2-5, with a weak D call TRBD2 (5 bases). The V gene lost 4 bases and the J gene lost 5 bases, with 14 bases spanning the gap. CDR1 is KGHSH and CDR2 is LQKENI in the germline V gene. The CDR3 is 14 amino acids. CDR3 bases: TGTGCCAGCTCACACGATCGGGGATTGGAGACCCAGTACTTC. Amino acids: CASSHDRGLETQYF.

This chain links TRBV10-2 with TRBJ1-2; D remains unclear. Trimming took 3 bases from V and 0 from J, leaving 14 bases between them. The germline V gene encodes CDR1 WSHSY and CDR2 SAAADI. The CDR3 is made up of 16 amino acids. The CDR3 spells CASSDPFDGANYGYTF. DNA of the CDR3: TGCGCCAGCAGTGATCCCTTTGACGGGGCTAACTATGGCTACACCTTC.

The genes are TRBV30 and TRBJ1-2; perhaps TRBD1 as D (6 bases). V gave up 0 bases and J gave up 7 bases, with 12 bases separating them. Germline CDR1 and CDR2: GTSNPN and SVGIG (reference sequence). The length of the CDR3 is 13 residues. This CDR3 reads CAWSVTGAGGYTF. The DNA for the CDR3 is TGTGCCTGGAGTGTAACGGGGGCAGGTGGCTACACCTTC.

The chain recombines TRBV5-1 with TRBJ1-1; TRBD1 matches 7 bases. V dropped 0 bases and J dropped 4; count of bases not matched to a gene: 6. Germline CDR1 and CDR2: SGHRS and YFSETQ. This CDR3 comprises 15 residues. In DNA, the CDR3 is TGCGCCAGCAGCTTGGGACAGGGTATGGGCACTGAAGCTTTCTTT. This translates into CASSLGQGMGTEAFF.

The rearrangement joins TRBV30 to TRBJ2-7, with 8 nucleotides matching TRBD2. V dropped 5 bases and J dropped 4; count of bases not matched to a gene: 10. The length of the CDR3 is 14 residues. Per germline, CDR1 GTSNPN and CDR2 SVGIG (reference sequence). CDR3 nucleotides: TGTGCCTGGTCCAGCGGGAGAGGTGCATACGAGCAGTACTTC. Protein product: CAWSSGRGAYEQYF.

The CDR3 DNA follows: TGTGCCTGGAGGGGGCAGGGGGAGATCAATGAGCAGTTCTTC. Its protein product is CAWRGQGEINEQFF. The chain uses TRBV30 and TRBJ2-1; TRBD1 aligns across 7 bases. Losses at the gene ends were 3 bases for V and 6 bases for J; bases not matched to a gene: 8. Germline loops: CDR1 GTSNPN, CDR2 SVGIG (reference sequence). This CDR3 spans 14 amino acids.

The V call is TRBV5-1, the J call TRBJ2-7; 7 positions agree with TRBD2. The junction had 3 bases not matched to a gene; V was cut back by 4 bases and J by 2 bases. Germline V gene data show CDR1 as SGHRS and CDR2 as YFSETQ. CDR3 length: 13 amino acids. CDR3 DNA sequence: TGCGCCAGCAGCGTGGGGACTACCTACGAGCAGTACTTC. Amino acids: CASSVGTTYEQYF.

This sequence joins TRBV30 and TRBJ1-1; 8 nucleotides match TRBD1. The CDR3 extends over 13 amino acids. CDR1 is GTSNPN and CDR2 is SVGIG in the germline V gene (reference sequence). With V trimmed by 1 base and J by 5 bases, 3 bases remained unmatched. CDR3 protein: CAWSAWTGTEAFF. The CDR3 DNA follows: TGTGCCTGGAGTGCCTGGACAGGGACTGAAGCTTTCTTT.

The chain employs TRBV9 and TRBJ2-7, with 7 positions matching TRBD2. The CDR3 totals 15 residues. Germline loops: CDR1 SGDLS, CDR2 YYNGEE. The V segment lost 0 bases and the J segment 4 bases; nucleotides outside the gene matches: 7. The CDR3 region has the DNA TGTGCCAGCAGCGTAGGTGGGGAGGGTAATTACGAGCAGTACTTC. Amino acids: CASSVGGEGNYEQYF.

The J gene is TRBJ1-2, the V gene TRBV7-8; D remains unclear. The germline CDR1 and CDR2 sequences are SGHVS and FQNEAQ. This CDR3 has 15 amino acids. V lost 0 bases, J lost 8 bases, and 16 bases lay in between. The CDR3 coding sequence is TGTGCCAGCAGCTTAGCTGGGCAGTACCTCGAGGGCTACACCTTC. Translated: CASSLAGQYLEGYTF. The variable domain in full, with the rest retrieved from reference TRBV7-8 and TRBJ1-2, is GAGVSQSPRYKVAKRGQDVALRCDPISGHVSLFWYQQALGQGPEFLTYFQNEAQLDKSGLPSDRFFAERPEGSVSTLKIQRTQQEDSAVYLCASSLAGQYLEGYTFGSGTRLTVV.

This rearrangement joins TRBV20-1 to TRBJ1-1; no reliable D call. V was trimmed by 8 bases and J by 6 bases, leaving 10 bases between them. Germline V lookup: CDR1 DFQATT, CDR2 SNEGSKA (reference sequence). The CDR3 length is 10 residues. CDR3 amino acids: CSIQRAEAFF. DNA of the CDR3: TGCAGTATTCAGAGGGCTGAAGCTTTCTTT.

The V and J genes are TRBV6-5 and TRBJ2-3, with a tentative D call TRBD2 (5 bases). CDR3 length: 13 amino acids. The V gene lost 3 bases and the J gene lost 4 bases, with 8 bases spanning the gap. In germline, CDR1 is MNHEY, CDR2 SVGAGI. Here the CDR3 DNA reads TGTGCCAGCAGTTATTTCGGGGCAGATACGCAGTATTTT. It yields the protein CASSYFGADTQYF.

CDR3 nucleotides: TGTGCCAGCAGAATCGGCGGACAGTGGAACACTGAAGCTTTCTTT. It translates to CASRIGGQWNTEAFF. The V gene is TRBV28, the J gene TRBJ1-1, with D perhaps matching TRBD1 (6 bases). V lost 6 bases and J lost 1, with 15 bases in between. This CDR3 comprises 15 residues. The germline V gene encodes CDR1 MDHEN and CDR2 SYDVKM.

The rearrangement uses TRBV18 and TRBJ1-2, with 9 bases that match TRBD1. This CDR3 is 14 amino acids long. CDR1 KGHSH and CDR2 LQKENI come from the germline V gene. The trim removed 2 bases at V and 2 bases at J, leaving 0 bases unmatched. The CDR3 region has the DNA TGTGCCAGCTCACCAGGACAGGGGAACTATGGCTACACCTTC. It encodes CASSPGQGNYGYTF.

Note on this clone: This specimen includes other DNA sequences encoding the same CDR3. The chain is built from TRBV6-5 and TRBJ1-2, with TRBD1 identical over 10 bases. The V and J ends lost 7 bases and 8 bases, in that order; junction bases with no gene match: 7. The CDR3 loop spans 13 amino acids. Germline CDR1 reads MNHEY; CDR2 reads SVGAGI. The CDR3 reads CASKGQGHWGYTF. CDR3 in DNA: TGTGCCAGCAAGGGACAGGGGCATTGGGGCTACACCTTC.

The chain is built from TRBV6-1 and TRBJ2-6, with D maybe TRBD1 (5 bases). The CDR3 has 17 amino acids. Germline CDR1 is MNHNS and CDR2 is SASEGT. Trimming left V 2 bases short and J 2 bases short, with 13 bases between. In nucleotides, the CDR3 is TGTGCCAGCAGTGAACTAAGGGTAGGGGCTGGGGCCAACGTCCTGACTTTC. Translating gives CASSELRVGAGANVLTF.

This clone was observed a single time. This chain uses TRBV6-5 with TRBJ1-1; 7 bases are a match to TRBD1. The CDR3 is made up of 15 amino acids. V lost 0 bases, J lost 5 bases, and 6 bases stayed unmatched. Looked up from germline, CDR1 is MNHEY and CDR2 is SVGAGI. The CDR3 DNA reads as TGTGCCAGCAGTTACTCGGGACCAGGGGGGACTGAAGCTTTCTTT. Encoded protein: CASSYSGPGGTEAFF.